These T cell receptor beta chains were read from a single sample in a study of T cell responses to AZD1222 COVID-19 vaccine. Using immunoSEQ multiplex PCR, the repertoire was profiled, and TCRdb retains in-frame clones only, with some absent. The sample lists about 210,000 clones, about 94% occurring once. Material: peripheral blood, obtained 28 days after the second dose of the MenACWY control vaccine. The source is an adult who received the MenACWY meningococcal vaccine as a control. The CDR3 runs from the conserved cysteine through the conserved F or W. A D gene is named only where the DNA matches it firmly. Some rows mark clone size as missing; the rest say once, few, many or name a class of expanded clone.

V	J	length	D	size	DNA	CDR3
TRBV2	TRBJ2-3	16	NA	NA	TGTGCCAGCATCGAAGGCGGCGGCAGGGTGGGGGATACGCAGTATTTT	CASIEGGGRVGDTQYF
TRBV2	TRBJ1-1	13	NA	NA	TGTGCCAGCAGTGACGAACCCAACACTGAAGCTTTCTTT	CASSDEPNTEAFF
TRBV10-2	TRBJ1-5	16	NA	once	TGCGCCAGCAGTGCCAGTCGAGGGTTAAGCAATCAGCCCCAGCATTTT	CASSASRGLSNQPQHF
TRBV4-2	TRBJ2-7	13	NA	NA	TGTGCCAGCAGCCAATGGGTTCTCTACGAGCAGTACTTC	CASSQWVLYEQYF
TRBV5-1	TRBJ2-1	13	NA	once	TGCGCCAGCAGCCCGGACTGGGCCCGGGAGCAGTTCTTC	CASSPDWAREQFF
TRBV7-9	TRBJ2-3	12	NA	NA	TGTGCCAGCAGCCCCAGCACAGATACGCAGTATTTT	CASSPSTDTQYF
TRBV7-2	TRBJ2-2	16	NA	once	TGTGCCAGCAGCTTAGGTGGACCGCAGGTCCCCGGGGAGCTGTTTTTT	CASSLGGPQVPGELFF
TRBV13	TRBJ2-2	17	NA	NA	TGTGCCAGCAGCCCAACTGGGGCCTCGGGAAGTGGCGGGGAGCTGTTTTTT	CASSPTGASGSGGELFF
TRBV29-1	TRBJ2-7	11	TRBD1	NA	TGCAGCGTATTACAGGGGGGCGAGCAGTACTTC	CSVLQGGEQYF
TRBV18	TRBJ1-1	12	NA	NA	TGTGCCAGCTCACAGGGGAACGCTGAAGCTTTCTTT	CASSQGNAEAFF
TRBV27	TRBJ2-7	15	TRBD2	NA	TGTGCCAGCAGTTTTCTAGCGGAGGTCCCCTACGAGCAGTACTTC	CASSFLAEVPYEQYF
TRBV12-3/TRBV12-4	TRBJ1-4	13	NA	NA	TGTGCCAGCAGTTTGAGGATTGATGAAAAACTGTTTTTT	CASSLRIDEKLFF
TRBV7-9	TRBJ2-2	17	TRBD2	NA	TGTGCCAGCAGCTTAGTTCCCGGGGGGGCGAACACCGGGGAGCTGTTTTTT	CASSLVPGGANTGELFF
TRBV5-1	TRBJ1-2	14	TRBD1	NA	TGCGCCAGCAGCTCGGGGGACAGGGTGGACGGCTACACCTTC	CASSSGDRVDGYTF
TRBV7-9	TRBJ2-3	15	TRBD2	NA	TGTGCCAGCAGCCCTGGGGAGGGGATCACAGATACGCAGTATTTT	CASSPGEGITDTQYF
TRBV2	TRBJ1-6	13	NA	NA	TGTGCCAGCAGAGATGGTGGAAATTCACCCCTCCACTTT	CASRDGGNSPLHF
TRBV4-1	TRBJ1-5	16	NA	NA	TGCGCCAGCAGCCAAGTCAACAGGGTCGGCAATCAGCCCCAGCATTTT	CASSQVNRVGNQPQHF
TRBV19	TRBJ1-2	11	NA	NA	TGTGCCACCTGGGGCAGCTATGGCTACACCTTC	CATWGSYGYTF
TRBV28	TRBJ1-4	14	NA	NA	TGTGCCAGCAGTGTACAGGGCCAAAATGAAAAACTGTTTTTT	CASSVQGQNEKLFF
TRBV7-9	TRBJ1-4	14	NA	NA	TGTGCCAGCAGGGACAAGGGGCCCAATGAAAAACTGTTTTTT	CASRDKGPNEKLFF
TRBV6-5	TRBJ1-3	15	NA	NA	TGTGCCAGCAGTTATGTTAGGGAGCCTGGAAACACCATATATTTT	CASSYVREPGNTIYF
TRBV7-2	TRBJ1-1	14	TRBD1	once	TGTGCCAGCCTTAGAGGGGGCTTGAACACTGAAGCTTTCTTT	CASLRGGLNTEAFF
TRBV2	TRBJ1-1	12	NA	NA	TGTGCCAGCCCGGGTGACAGACCTGAAGCTTTCTTT	CASPGDRPEAFF
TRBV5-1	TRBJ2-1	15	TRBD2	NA	TGCGCCAGCAGCTCCGGGACTAGCAACTACAATGAGCAGTTCTTC	CASSSGTSNYNEQFF
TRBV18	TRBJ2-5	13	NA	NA	TGTGCCAGCTCTTTGGGACAACAAGAGACCCAGTACTTC	CASSLGQQETQYF
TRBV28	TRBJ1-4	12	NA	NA	TGTGCCAGCAGTCTCAGGGATGAAAAACTGTTTTTT	CASSLRDEKLFF
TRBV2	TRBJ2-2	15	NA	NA	TGTGCCAGCAGGGCAATCCGGGGGGCCACCGGGGAGCTGTTTTTT	CASRAIRGATGELFF
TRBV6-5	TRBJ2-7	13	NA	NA	TGTGCCAGCAGCTTTGAGGGTTCCTACGAGCAGTACTTC	CASSFEGSYEQYF
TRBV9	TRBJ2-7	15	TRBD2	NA	TGTGCCAGCAGCGTGGGCCGGGGGGGCTCCTACGAGCAGTACTTC	CASSVGRGGSYEQYF
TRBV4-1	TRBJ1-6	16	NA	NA	TGCGCCAGCAGCCAACTCCAAGGGAAATTTAATTCACCCCTCCACTTT	CASSQLQGKFNSPLHF
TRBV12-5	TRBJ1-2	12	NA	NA	TGTGCTAGTGGGCAGGACACCTATGGCTACACCTTC	CASGQDTYGYTF
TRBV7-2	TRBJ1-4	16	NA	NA	TGTGCCAGCAGCTTAACCCCTCAGAACTCCAATGAAAAACTGTTTTTT	CASSLTPQNSNEKLFF
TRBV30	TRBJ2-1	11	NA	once	TGTGCCTGGAGCGAGGGAAATGAGCAGTTCTTC	CAWSEGNEQFF
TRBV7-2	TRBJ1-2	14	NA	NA	TGTGCCAGCAGCTTAGATCCGGGTAACTATGGCTACACCTTC	CASSLDPGNYGYTF
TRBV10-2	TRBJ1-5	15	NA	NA	TGCGCCAGCAGTGAGTTTGACATCGGAGGTGTGCCCCAGCATTTT	CASSEFDIGGVPQHF
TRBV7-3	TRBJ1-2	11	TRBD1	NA	TGTGCCAGCGGGACAGAATATGGCTACACCTTC	CASGTEYGYTF
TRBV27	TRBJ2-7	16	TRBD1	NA	TGTGCCAGCAGTTCCCGGGACAGGGTAGGAACCTACGAGCAGTACTTC	CASSSRDRVGTYEQYF
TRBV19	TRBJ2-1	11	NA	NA	TGTGCCAGTCTAGGACCAAATGAGCAGTTCTTC	CASLGPNEQFF
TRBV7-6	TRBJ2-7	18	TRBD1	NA	TGTGCCAGCAGCGAGGGGACAGGGGGAGAACCAGAAACCTACGAGCAGTACTTC	CASSEGTGGEPETYEQYF
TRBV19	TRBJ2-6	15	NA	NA	TGTGCCAGTAGGGGGGCGCAATCTGGGGCCAACGTCCTGACTTTC	CASRGAQSGANVLTF
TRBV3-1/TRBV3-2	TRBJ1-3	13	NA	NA	TGTGCCAGCAGCCCCCGCCCTGGAAACACCATATATTTT	CASSPRPGNTIYF
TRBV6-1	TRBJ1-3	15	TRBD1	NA	TGTGCCAGCAGCGAGACAGGGGTTTTTGGAAACACCATATATTTT	CASSETGVFGNTIYF
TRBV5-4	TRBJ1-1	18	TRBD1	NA	TGTGCCAGCAGCCTTAGGGGGACAGGGGGCGCGGGGAACACTGAAGCTTTCTTT	CASSLRGTGGAGNTEAFF
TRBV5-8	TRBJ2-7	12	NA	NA	TGTGCCAGCAGCCGGACCCTCTACGAGCAGTACTTC	CASSRTLYEQYF
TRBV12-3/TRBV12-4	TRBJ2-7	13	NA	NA	TGTGCCAGCAGTTTGTTTGAGGACTACGAGCAGTACTTC	CASSLFEDYEQYF
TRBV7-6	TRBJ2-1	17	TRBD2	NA	TGTGCCAGCAGCTCTCCTTATAGCGGGAGAAGGGCCAATGAGCAGTTCTTC	CASSSPYSGRRANEQFF
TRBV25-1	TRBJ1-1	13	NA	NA	TGTGCCAGCACTGAGGGTCCAGGGACTGAAGCTTTCTTT	CASTEGPGTEAFF
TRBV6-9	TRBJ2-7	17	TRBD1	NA	TGTGCCAGCAGCCGAAGGCCTAGGGACAGGGAGAAGAGGGAGCAGTACTTC	CASSRRPRDREKREQYF
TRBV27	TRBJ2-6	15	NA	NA	TGTGCCAGCCCTAACACAGGGACTGGGGCCAACGTCCTGACTTTC	CASPNTGTGANVLTF
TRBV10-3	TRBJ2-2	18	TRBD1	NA	TGTGCCATGGAACCGGGACAGGGGGTGAAAGGGAGCACCGGGGAGCTGTTTTTT	CAMEPGQGVKGSTGELFF
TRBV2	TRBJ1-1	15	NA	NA	TGTGCCAGCAGTGCGACCTCCGAGTTGAACACTGAAGCTTTCTTT	CASSATSELNTEAFF
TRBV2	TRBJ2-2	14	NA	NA	TGTGCCAGCATCGGATTCGGGGGCACCGGGGAGCTGTTTTTT	CASIGFGGTGELFF
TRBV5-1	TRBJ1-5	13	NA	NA	TGCGCCAGCAGCTTGGCCGACGATCAGCCCCAGCATTTT	CASSLADDQPQHF